This TCR beta chain was captured by sequencing in a study of blood T cell repertoires in COVID-19. The count of this clone is one. In the same sample, other DNA sequences code for this CDR3. Profiled with immunoSEQ multiplex PCR; TCRdb holds only in-frame clones, not every one. The sample yields tens of thousands of clones, roughly 84% seen once. There are 15 residues in the CDR3. CDR1 is KGHDR, CDR2 SFDVKD, per germline. V lost 3 bases and J lost 7; bases outside the gene matches: 5. V gene TRBV24-1 combines with J gene TRBJ2-1; 10 nucleotides align to TRBD1. This clonotype originated in a human donor in a cohort sampled during active COVID-19. What was sequenced was peripheral blood. CDR3 in DNA: TGTGCCACCAGTGATGCCGGGACAGGGGATAATGAGCAGTTCTTC. Residues: CATSDAGTGDNEQFF.